This record concerns one T cell receptor beta chain sequence. The sample is drawn from a study of shared clonotypes between healthy human individuals. Profiling relied on immunoSEQ multiplex PCR, and the TCRdb table lists in-frame clones only, not all of them. The sample contains about 960,000 clones, 76% of which appear only once. The TCR was taken from a man younger than 35 in good health. Sequencing was done on a sample of memory CD4+ T cells sorted from blood. This sample's subset: CD45RA-negative fraction.

The CDR3 region is CASSLVGWTNEKLFF. CDR3 DNA: TGCGCCAGCAGCTTGGTGGGTTGGACTAATGAAAAACTGTTTTTT. The chain uses TRBV5-1 and TRBJ1-4, with no clear D. Deletions cut 0 bases from V and 2 bases from J, with 8 bases between. The CDR3 runs 15 residues. Germline V CDR1 and CDR2: SGHRS, YFSETQ.